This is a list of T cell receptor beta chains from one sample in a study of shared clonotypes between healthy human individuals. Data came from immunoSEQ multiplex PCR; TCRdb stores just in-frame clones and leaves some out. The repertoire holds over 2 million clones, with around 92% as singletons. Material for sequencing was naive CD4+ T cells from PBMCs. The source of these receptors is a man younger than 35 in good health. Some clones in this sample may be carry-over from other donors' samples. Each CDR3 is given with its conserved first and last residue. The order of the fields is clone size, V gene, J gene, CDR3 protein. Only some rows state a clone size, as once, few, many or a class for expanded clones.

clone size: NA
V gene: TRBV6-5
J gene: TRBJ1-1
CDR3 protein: CASSSPKEFSNTEAFF

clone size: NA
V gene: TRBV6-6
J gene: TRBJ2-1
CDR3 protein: CASRRLEVYNEQFF

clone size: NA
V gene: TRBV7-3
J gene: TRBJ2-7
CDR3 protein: CASSLLSGPYEQYF

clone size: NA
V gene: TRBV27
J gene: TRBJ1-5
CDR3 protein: CASSPLVALMGQPQHF

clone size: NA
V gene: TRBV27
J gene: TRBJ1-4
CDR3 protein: CASREQGTNEKLFF

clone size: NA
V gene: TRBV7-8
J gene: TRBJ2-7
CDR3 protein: CASSSMEGFKYEQYF

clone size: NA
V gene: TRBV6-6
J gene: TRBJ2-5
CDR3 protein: CASSYWQGVETQYF

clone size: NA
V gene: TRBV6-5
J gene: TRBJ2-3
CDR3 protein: CASSTPGLTDTQYF

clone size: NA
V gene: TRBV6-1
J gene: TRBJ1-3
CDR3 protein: CASSEPSSHTIYF

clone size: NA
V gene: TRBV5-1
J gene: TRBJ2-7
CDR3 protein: CASSLVQGLGDEQYF

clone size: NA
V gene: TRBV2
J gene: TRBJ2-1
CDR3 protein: CASTRYNEQFF

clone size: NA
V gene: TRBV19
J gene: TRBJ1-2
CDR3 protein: CASSTRDRLYGYTF

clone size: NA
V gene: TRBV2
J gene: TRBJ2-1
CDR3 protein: CASSELGVSVGGHEQFF

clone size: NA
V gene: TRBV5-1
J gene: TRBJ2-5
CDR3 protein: CASSSRGAGETQYF

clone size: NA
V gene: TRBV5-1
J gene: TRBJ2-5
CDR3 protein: CASRGITGALETQYF

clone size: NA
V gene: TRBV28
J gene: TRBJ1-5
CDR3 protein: CASRTNALGVEQPQHF

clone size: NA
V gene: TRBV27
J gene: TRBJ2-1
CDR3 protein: CASSFGGAAYNEQFF

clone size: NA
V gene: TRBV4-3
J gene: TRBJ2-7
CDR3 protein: CASSRGSGRAGSYEQYF

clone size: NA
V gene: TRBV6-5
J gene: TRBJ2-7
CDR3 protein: CASSYSNRGLGEQYF

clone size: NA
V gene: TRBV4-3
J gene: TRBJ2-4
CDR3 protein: CASSKGGQGAAKNIQYF

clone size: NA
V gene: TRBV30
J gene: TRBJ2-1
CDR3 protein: CAWSDYGYIFF

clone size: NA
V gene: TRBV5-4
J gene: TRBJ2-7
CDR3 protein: CASSSGTSGQDYEQYF

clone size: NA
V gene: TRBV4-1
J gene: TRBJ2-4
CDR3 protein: CASSQGPRRLGNIQYF

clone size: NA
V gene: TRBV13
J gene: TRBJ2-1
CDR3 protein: CASRRTSGYNEQFF

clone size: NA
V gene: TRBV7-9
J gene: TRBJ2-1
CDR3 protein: CASSPWTGLYNEQFF

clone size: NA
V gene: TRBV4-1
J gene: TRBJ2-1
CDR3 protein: CASSQDLGTSGRRNEQFF

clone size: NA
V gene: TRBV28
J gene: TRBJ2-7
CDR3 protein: CASSLGGQGYYEQYF

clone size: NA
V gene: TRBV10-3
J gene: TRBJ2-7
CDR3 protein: CAIRGTGTEQYF

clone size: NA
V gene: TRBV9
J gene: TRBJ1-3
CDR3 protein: CASGETGSGNTIYF

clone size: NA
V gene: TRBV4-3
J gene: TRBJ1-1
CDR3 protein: CASSQAPSGSTEAFF

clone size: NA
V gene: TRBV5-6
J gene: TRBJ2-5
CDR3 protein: CASSGTGQGGTQYF

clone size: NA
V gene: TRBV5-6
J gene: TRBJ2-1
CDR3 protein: CASSPRRGRNEQFF

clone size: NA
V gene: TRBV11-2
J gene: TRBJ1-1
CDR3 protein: CASSLIRGGTEAFF

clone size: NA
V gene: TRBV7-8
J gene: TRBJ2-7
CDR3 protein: CASRPRGIWYEQYF

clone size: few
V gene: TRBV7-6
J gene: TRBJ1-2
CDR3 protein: CASSSGQGYGYTF

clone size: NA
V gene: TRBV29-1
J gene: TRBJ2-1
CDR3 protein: CSVGGSSYNEQFF

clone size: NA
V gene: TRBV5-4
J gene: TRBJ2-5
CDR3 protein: CASRAEVHQETQYF

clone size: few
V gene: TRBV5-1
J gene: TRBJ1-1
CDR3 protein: CASSPTNLNTEAFF

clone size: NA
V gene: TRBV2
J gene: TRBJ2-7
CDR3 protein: CACSEQGATYEQYF

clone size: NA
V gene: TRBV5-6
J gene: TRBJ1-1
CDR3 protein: CASSLGTGRTEAFF

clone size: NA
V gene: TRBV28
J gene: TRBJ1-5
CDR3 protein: CASSQQGAFSVGNQPQHF

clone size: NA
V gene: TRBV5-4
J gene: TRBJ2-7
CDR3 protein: CASSQRTSTNYEQYF

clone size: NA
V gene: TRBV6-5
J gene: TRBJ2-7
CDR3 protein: CASSLYAGQAYEQYF

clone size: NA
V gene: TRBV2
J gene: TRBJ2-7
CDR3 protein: CATAPQRGYEQYF

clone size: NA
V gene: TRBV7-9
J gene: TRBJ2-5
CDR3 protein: CASSASQGGAQYF

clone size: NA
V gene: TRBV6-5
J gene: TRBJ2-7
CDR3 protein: CASSRQSSDYEQYF

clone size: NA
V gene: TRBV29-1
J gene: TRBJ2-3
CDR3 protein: CSVERWTADSTDTQYF

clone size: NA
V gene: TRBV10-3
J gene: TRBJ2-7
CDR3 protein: CAISDRQGSDEQYF

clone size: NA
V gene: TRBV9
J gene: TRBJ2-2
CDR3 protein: CASSPQTGNTGELFF

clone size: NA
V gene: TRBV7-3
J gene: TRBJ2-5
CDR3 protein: CASSLGPQETQYF

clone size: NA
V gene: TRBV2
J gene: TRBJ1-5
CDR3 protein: CASSGLTQGGQPQHF

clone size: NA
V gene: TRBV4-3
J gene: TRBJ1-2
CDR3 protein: CASSQAGTANYGYTF

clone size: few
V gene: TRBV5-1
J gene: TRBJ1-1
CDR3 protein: CASSLGRGNTEAFF

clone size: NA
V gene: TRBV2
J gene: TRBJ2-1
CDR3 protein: CASMLVVYNEQFF

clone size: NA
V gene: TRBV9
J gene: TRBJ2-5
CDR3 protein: CASSLAATSGQETQYF

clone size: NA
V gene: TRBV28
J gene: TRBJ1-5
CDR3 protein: CASSSPRPTGLNQPQHF

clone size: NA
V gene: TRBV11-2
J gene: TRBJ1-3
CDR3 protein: CASSLGTGRSGNTIYF